This T cell receptor (beta chain) emerged from a study of CD8 T cells in ankylosing spondylitis. The study, taken as a whole, reports: Reportedly, significant enrichment of disease-linked clones occurred in matched ankylosing spondylitis synovial fluid. Disease-associated clones were CD8+ and fairly uncommon in peripheral blood.

TCRdb analysed the 5' RACE reads with MiXCR anew, one entry per CDR3 protein. The data contain about 240,000 distinct CDR3 sequences, roughly a quarter of them singletons. CDR1 and CDR2 from the germline V gene are MDHEN and SYDVKM. With 6 bases clipped from V and 9 bases from J, the junction kept 12 bases outside the gene matches. This CDR3 region has 15 residues. As for this clonotype: The antigen is unknown.

This chain links TRBV28 with TRBJ2-7, with 12 bases matching TRBD1. The sequencing sample was made of blood, either unsorted or a sorted T cell fraction (not recorded which). This clonotype was obtained from a male donor with ankylosing spondylitis or in good health (not recorded which). CDR3 loop: CASRPPGQGARGQYF. DNA of the CDR3: TGTGCCAGCAGGCCCCCGGGACAGGGGGCGCGAGGGCAGTACTTC.